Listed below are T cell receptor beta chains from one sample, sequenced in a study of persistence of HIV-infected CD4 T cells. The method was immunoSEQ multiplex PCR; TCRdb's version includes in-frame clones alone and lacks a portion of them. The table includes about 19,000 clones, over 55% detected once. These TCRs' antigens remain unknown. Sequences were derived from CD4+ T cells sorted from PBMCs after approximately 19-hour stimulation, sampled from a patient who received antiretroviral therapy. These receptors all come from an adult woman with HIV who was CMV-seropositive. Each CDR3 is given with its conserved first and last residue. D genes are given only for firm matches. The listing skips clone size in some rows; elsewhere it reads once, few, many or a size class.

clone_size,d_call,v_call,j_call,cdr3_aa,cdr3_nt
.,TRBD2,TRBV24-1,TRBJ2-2,CATSGEGFTGELFF,TGTGCCACCAGTGGGGAGGGGTTCACCGGGGAGCTGTTTTTT
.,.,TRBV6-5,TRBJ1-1,CASSYSNLNTEAFF,TGTGCCAGCAGTTACTCTAACCTCAACACTGAAGCTTTCTTT
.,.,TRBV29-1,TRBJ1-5,CSAQGLNQPQHF,TGCAGCGCACAGGGTCTCAATCAGCCCCAGCATTTT
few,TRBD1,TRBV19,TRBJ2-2,CASSPRTGGSFDTGELFF,TGTGCCAGTAGTCCCCGGACAGGGGGTTCGTTTGACACCGGGGAGCTGTTTTTT
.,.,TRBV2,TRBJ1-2,CASSPRVFVGSYGYTF,TGTGCCAGCAGCCCAAGAGTGTTCGTGGGCAGCTATGGCTACACCTTC
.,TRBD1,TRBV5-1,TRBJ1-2,CASNPWTGRDYGYTF,TGCGCCAGCAACCCCTGGACAGGGAGGGACTATGGCTACACCTTC
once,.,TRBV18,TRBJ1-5,CASSPNRGVEQPQHF,TGTGCCAGCTCACCAAATAGGGGAGTCGAGCAGCCCCAGCATTTT
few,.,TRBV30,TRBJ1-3,CAWMGVGAGNTIYF,TGTGCCTGGATGGGTGTTGGGGCTGGAAACACCATATATTTT
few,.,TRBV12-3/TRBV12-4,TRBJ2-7,CASSYGAAYEQYF,TGTGCCAGCAGTTACGGGGCGGCGTACGAGCAGTACTTC
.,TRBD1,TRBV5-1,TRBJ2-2,CASSPTTGGATGELFF,TGCGCCAGCAGCCCTACTACAGGGGGCGCGACCGGGGAGCTGTTTTTT
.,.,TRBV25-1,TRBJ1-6,CASMAGLGSPLHF,TGTGCCAGCATGGCAGGGTTGGGGTCACCCCTCCACTTT
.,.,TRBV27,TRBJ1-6,CASSPGRNNSPLHF,TGTGCCAGCAGTCCCGGGCGGAATAATTCACCCCTCCACTTT
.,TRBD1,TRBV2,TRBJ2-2,CASRAQGAAGELFF,TGTGCCAGCAGAGCCCAGGGGGCGGCCGGGGAGCTGTTTTTT
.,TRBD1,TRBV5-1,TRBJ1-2,CASSLRTGSNPNYGYTF,TGCGCCAGCAGCTTACGGACAGGGTCGAATCCTAACTATGGCTACACCTTC
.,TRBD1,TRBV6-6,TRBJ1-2,CASRDRGRRGYTF,TGTGCCAGCAGGGACAGGGGGCGCAGGGGCTACACCTTC
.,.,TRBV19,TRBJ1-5,CASSISGTSGQPQHF,TGTGCCAGTAGTATTTCGGGGACATCGGGGCAGCCCCAGCATTTT
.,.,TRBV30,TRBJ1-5,CALAEGQHHQPQHF,TGTGCCCTGGCGGAAGGACAGCACCATCAGCCCCAGCATTTT
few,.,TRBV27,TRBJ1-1,CASSGQPLPHTEAFF,TGTGCCAGCAGCGGACAGCCCCTCCCTCACACTGAAGCTTTCTTT
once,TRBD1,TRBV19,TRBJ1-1,CASRDRVTEAFF,TGTGCCAGCAGGGACAGGGTGACTGAAGCTTTCTTT
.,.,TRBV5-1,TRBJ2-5,CASSWRDSQETQYF,TGCGCCAGCAGCTGGCGGGACAGTCAAGAGACCCAGTACTTC
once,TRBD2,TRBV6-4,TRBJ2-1,CASSLSGGAFEQFF,TGTGCCAGCAGTCTTAGCGGGGGGGCGTTTGAGCAGTTCTTC
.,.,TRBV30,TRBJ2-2,CAWTATNTGELFF,TGTGCCTGGACAGCTACGAACACCGGGGAGCTGTTTTTT
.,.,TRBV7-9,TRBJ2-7,CASSLKGGLGSPHAYEQYF,TGTGCCAGCAGCTTAAAAGGGGGTCTCGGGTCCCCCCACGCCTACGAGCAGTACTTC
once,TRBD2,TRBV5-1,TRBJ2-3,CASSSSGYQTDTQYF,TGCGCCAGCAGCTCTAGCGGGTACCAGACAGATACGCAGTATTTT
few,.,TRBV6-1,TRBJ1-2,CASSEIDSSAGNYGYTF,TGTGCCAGCAGTGAAATCGACTCCTCCGCGGGTAACTATGGCTACACCTTC
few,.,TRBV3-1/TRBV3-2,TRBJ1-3,CASSQTIGNTIYF,TGTGCCAGCAGCCAAACAATTGGAAACACCATATATTTT
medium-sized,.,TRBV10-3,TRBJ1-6,CAISEQGNDSPLHF,TGTGCCATCAGTGAGCAGGGGAATGACTCACCCCTCCACTTT
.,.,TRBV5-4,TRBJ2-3,CASSQTRDRGLDTQYF,TGTGCCAGCAGCCAAACCCGGGACCGAGGATTAGATACGCAGTATTTT
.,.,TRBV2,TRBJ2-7,CASSDLRDSHEQYF,TGTGCCAGCAGTGATCTCCGGGACTCCCACGAGCAGTACTTC
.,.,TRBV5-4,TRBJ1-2,CASSLAREGGYTF,TGTGCCAGCAGCTTGGCCCGCGAGGGTGGCTACACCTTC
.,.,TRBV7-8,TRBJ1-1,CASSPWEGQLYTEAFF,TGTGCCAGCAGCCCGTGGGAAGGACAGCTCTACACTGAAGCTTTCTTT
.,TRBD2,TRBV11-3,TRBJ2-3,CASSPGGGPTDTQYF,TGTGCCAGCAGCCCCGGCGGGGGGCCCACAGATACGCAGTATTTT
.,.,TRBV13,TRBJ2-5,CASSRGAWETQYF,TGTGCCTCTTCCCGGGGGGCTTGGGAGACCCAGTACTTC
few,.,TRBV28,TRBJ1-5,CASSLEVFNQPQHF,TGTGCCAGCAGTTTAGAGGTGTTCAATCAGCCCCAGCATTTT
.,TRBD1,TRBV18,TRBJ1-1,CASSRQGETEAFF,TGTGCCAGCTCACGACAGGGGGAAACTGAAGCTTTCTTT
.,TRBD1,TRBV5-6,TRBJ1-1,CASSFSPGQRNTEAFF,TGTGCCAGCAGCTTCTCCCCGGGACAGAGGAACACTGAAGCTTTCTTT
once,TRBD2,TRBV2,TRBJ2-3,CASSQRTSGGTDTQYF,TGTGCCAGCAGCCAAAGGACTAGCGGGGGGACAGATACGCAGTATTTT
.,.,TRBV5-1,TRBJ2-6,CASSFGTFNSGANVLTF,TGCGCCAGCAGCTTCGGGACTTTTAACTCTGGGGCCAACGTCCTGACTTTC
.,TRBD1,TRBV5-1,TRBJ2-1,CASSKDRQGGEQFF,TGCGCCAGCAGCAAAGACCGACAGGGCGGTGAGCAGTTCTTC
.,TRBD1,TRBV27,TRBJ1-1,CASSFTSIRRDRPNTEAFF,TGTGCCAGCAGTTTCACCTCAATAAGGCGGGACAGGCCCAACACTGAAGCTTTCTTT
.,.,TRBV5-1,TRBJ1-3,CASSLAVAGNTIYF,TGCGCCAGCAGCTTGGCAGTAGCCGGAAACACCATATATTTT
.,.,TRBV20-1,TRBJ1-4,CSASRSQGDEKLFF,TGCAGTGCTAGTCGTAGCCAGGGTGACGAAAAACTGTTTTTT
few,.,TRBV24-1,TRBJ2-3,CATSDFGTGQDTQYF,TGTGCCACCAGTGATTTCGGCACAGGGCAGGATACGCAGTATTTT
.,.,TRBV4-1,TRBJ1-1,CASRSHNTEAFF,TGCGCCAGCAGGAGTCATAACACTGAAGCTTTCTTT
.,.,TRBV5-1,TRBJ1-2,CASSLGGKTYGYTF,TGCGCCAGCAGCTTGGGGGGGAAGACCTATGGCTACACCTTC
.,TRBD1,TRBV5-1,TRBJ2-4,CASSLGDRVTKNIQYF,TGCGCCAGCAGCTTGGGGGACAGGGTAACCAAAAACATTCAGTACTTC
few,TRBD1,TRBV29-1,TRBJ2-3,CSGATGGTDTQYF,TGCAGCGGCGCCACAGGGGGTACAGATACGCAGTATTTT
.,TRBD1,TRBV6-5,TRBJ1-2,CAGRGDRAVDYGYTF,TGTGCCGGAAGGGGCGACAGGGCGGTTGACTATGGCTACACCTTC
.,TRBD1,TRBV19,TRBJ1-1,CASSIGGDRGLKRTEAFF,TGTGCCAGTAGTATAGGGGGGGACAGGGGATTAAAAAGGACTGAAGCTTTCTTT
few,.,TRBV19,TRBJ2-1,CASSRGPETNEQFF,TGTGCCAGTAGTAGAGGGCCAGAAACCAATGAGCAGTTCTTC
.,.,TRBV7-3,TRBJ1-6,CASSFRNNSPLHF,TGTGCCAGCAGCTTTCGGAATAATTCACCCCTCCACTTT
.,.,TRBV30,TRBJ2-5,CAWSPQGAPQETQYF,TGTGCCTGGAGTCCCCAGGGAGCGCCACAAGAGACCCAGTACTTC
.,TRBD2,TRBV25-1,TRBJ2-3,CASSASGGSDTQYF,TGTGCCAGCAGTGCTAGCGGGGGCTCCGATACGCAGTATTTT
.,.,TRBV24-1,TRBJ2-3,CATSDLPRGVHPDTQYF,TGTGCCACCAGTGATTTGCCTAGAGGAGTTCACCCAGATACGCAGTATTTT
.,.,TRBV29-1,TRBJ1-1,CSTRNKGTEAFF,TGCAGCACACGAAACAAGGGGACTGAAGCTTTCTTT
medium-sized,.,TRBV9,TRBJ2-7,CASSAELGHIYEQYF,TGTGCCAGCAGCGCAGAGCTGGGACACATCTACGAGCAGTACTTC